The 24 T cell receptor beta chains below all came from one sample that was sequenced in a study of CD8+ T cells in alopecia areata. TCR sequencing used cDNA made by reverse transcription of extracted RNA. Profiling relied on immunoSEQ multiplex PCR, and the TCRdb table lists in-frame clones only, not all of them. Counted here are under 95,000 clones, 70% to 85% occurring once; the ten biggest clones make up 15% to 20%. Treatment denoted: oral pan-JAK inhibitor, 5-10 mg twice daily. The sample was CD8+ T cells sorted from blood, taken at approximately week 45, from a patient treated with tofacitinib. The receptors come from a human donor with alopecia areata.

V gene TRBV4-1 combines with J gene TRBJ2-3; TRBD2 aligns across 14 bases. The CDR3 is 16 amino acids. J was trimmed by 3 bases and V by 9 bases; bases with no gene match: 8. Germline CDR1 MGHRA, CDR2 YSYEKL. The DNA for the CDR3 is TGCGCCAGTACGACGACTAGCGGGGGGGCAACAGATACGCAGTATTTT. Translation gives CASTTTSGGATDTQYF.

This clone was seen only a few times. CDR3 bases: TGCGCCAGCAGCCAAGATCGGGGAAGCTCTAATGAAAAACTGTTTTTT. Translated: CASSQDRGSSNEKLFF. The V and J genes are TRBV4-3 and TRBJ1-4; D is uncertain. The CDR3 has 16 residues. Germline lookup yields CDR1 LGHNA and CDR2 YSLEER. V was trimmed by 0 bases and J by 3 bases, leaving 11 bases between them.

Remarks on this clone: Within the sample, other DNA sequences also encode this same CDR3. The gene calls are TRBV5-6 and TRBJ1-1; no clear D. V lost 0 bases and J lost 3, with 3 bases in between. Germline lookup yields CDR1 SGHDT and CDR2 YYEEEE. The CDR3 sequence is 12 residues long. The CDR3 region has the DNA TGTGCCAGCAGCTTGGGGGACACTGAAGCTTTCTTT. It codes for CASSLGDTEAFF.

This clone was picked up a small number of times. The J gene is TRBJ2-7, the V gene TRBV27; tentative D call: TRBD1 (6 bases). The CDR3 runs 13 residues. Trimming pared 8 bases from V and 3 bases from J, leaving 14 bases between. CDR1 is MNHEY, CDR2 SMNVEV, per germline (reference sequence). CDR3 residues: CASHDGRGYEQYF. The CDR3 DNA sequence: TGTGCCAGCCACGACGGCAGGGGCTACGAGCAGTACTTC.

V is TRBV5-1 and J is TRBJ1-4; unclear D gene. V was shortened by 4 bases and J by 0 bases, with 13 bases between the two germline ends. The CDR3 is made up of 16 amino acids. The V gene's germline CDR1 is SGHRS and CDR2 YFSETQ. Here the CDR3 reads CASSLDTPATNEKLFF. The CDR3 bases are TGCGCCAGCAGCCTAGACACGCCCGCAACTAATGAAAAACTGTTTTTT. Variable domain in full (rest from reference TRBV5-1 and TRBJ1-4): KAGVTQTPRYLIKTRGQQVTLSCSPISGHRSVSWYQQTPGQGLQFLFEYFSETQRNKGNFPGRFSGRQFSNSRSEMNVSTLELGDSALYLCASSLDTPATNEKLFFGSGTQLSVL.

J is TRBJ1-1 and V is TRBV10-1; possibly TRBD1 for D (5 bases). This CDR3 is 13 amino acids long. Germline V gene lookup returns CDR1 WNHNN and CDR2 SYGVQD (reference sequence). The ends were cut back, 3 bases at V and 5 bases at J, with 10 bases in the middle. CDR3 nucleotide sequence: TGCGCCAGCAGTGACGGGGGTCTTACTGAAGCTTTCTTT. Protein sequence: CASSDGGLTEAFF.

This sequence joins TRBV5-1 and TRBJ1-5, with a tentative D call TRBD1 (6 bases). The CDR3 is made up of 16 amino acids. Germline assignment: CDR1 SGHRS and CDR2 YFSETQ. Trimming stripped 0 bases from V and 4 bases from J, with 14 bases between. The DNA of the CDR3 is TGCGCCAGCAGCTTGGACCCTATGCAGGGGAATCAGCCCCAGCATTTT. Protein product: CASSLDPMQGNQPQHF.

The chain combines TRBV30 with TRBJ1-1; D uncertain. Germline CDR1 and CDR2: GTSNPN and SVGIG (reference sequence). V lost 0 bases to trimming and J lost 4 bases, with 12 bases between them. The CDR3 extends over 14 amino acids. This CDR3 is CAWSVLLRGTEAFF. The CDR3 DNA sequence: TGTGCCTGGAGTGTCCTCCTTCGCGGCACTGAAGCTTTCTTT.

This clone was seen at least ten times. As DNA, the CDR3 is TGTGCCTGGATATCTGTCCCTCGCACTGAAGCTTTCTTT. It is translated as CAWISVPRTEAFF. The gene calls are TRBV30 and TRBJ1-1; no firm D call. V was trimmed by 4 bases and J by 4 bases, leaving 13 bases between them. The CDR3 is made up of 13 amino acids. Germline V lookup: CDR1 GTSNPN, CDR2 SVGIG (reference sequence).

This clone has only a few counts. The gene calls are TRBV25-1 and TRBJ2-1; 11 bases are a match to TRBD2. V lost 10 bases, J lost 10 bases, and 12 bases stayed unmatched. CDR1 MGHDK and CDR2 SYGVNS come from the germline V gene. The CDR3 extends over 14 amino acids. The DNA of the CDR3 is TGTGCCACCTCTACGGGTAGCGGGGGGGCGGAGCAGTTCTTC. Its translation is CATSTGSGGAEQFF.

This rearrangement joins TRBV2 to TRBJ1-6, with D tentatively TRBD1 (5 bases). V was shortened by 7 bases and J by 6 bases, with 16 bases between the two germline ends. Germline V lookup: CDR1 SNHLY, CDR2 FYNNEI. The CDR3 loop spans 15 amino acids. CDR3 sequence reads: CASTFLDGGNSPLHF. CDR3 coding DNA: TGTGCCAGCACCTTTTTAGACGGGGGTAATTCACCCCTCCACTTT. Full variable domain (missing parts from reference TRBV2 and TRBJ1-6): EPEVTQTPSHQVTQMGQEVILRCVPISNHLYFYWYRQILGQKVEFLVSFYNNEISEKSEIFDDQFSVERPDGSNFTLKIRSTKLEDSAMYFCASTFLDGGNSPLHFGNGTRLTVT.

The CDR3 nucleotides are TGTGCGGGGGGACCACCGATGTGGGGCTACACCTTC. Translation gives CAGGPPMWGYTF. The V and J genes are TRBV6-1 and TRBJ1-2, with D perhaps matching TRBD1 (5 bases). The CDR3 has 12 amino acids. The germline V gene has CDR1 MNHNS and CDR2 SASEGT.

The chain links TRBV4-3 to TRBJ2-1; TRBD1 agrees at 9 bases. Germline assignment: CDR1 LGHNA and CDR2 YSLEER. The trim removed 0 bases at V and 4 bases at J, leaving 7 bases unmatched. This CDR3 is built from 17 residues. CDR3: CASSQDTGTGLYNEQFF. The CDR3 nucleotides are TGCGCCAGCAGCCAAGACACAGGGACAGGGCTGTACAATGAGCAGTTCTTC.

This CDR3 reads CASSQDVRSEQFF. The CDR3 nucleotides are TGCGCCAGCAGCCAAGATGTTAGGAGTGAGCAGTTCTTC. The V call is TRBV4-3, the J call TRBJ2-1; D gene uncertain. CDR1 and CDR2 (germline): LGHNA, YSLEER. The CDR3 contains 13 residues. V lost 0 bases, J lost 9 bases, and 9 bases lay in between.

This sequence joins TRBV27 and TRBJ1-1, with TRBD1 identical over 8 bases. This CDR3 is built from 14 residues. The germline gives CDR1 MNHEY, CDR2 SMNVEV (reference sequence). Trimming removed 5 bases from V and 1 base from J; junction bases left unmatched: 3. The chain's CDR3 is CASSPDRGNTEAFF. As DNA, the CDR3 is TGTGCCAGCAGTCCCGACAGGGGGAACACTGAAGCTTTCTTT.

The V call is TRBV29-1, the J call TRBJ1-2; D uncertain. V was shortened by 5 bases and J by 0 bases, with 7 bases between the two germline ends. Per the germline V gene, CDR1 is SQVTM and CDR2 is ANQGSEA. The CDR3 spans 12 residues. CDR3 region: CSVRGANYGYTF. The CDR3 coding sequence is TGCAGCGTTCGTGGGGCTAACTATGGCTACACCTTC.

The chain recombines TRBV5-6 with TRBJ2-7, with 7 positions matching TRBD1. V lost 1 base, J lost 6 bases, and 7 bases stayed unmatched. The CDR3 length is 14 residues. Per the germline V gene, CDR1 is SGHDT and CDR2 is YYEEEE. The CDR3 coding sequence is TGTGCCAGCAGCTTGCGGGACAGTGTCCCCGAGCAGTACTTC. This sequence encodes CASSLRDSVPEQYF.

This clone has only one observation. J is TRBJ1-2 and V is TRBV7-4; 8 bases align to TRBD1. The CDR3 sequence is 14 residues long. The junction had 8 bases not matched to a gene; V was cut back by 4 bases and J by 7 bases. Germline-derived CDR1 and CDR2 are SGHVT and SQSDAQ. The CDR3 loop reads CASSYEPTGGGYTF. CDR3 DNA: TGTGCCAGCAGCTATGAACCAACAGGGGGTGGCTACACCTTC.

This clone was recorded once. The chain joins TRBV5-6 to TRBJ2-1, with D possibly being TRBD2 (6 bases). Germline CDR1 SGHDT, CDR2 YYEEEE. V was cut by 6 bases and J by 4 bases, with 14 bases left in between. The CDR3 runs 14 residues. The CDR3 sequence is CASTLAVGYNEQFF. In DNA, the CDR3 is TGTGCCAGCACTTTAGCGGTGGGGTACAATGAGCAGTTCTTC.

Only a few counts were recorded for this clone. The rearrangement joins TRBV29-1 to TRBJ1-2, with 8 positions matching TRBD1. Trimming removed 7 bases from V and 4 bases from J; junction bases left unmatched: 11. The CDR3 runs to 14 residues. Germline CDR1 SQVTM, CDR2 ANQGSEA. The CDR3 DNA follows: TGCAGCGCCAGCCCGGACAGGGAAGGCTATGGCTACACCTTC. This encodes CSASPDREGYGYTF.

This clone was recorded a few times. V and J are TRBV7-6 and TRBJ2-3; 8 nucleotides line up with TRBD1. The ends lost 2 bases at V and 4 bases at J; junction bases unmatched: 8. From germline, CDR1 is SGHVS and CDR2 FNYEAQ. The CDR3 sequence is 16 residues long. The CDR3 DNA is TGTGCCAGCAGCTTACGGTATGGCAGGGGGCCAGATACGCAGTATTTT. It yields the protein CASSLRYGRGPDTQYF. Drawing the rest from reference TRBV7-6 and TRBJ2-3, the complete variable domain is GAGVSQSPRYKVTKRGQDVALRCDPISGHVSLYWYRQALGQGPEFLTYFNYEAQQDKSGLPNDRFSAERPEGSISTLTIQRTEQRDSAMYRCASSLRYGRGPDTQYFGPGTRLTVL.

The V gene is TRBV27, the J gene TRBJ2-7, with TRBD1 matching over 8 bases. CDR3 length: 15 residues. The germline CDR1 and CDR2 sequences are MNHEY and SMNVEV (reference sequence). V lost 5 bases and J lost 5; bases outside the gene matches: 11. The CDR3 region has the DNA TGTGCCAGCAGTCCGCAGGGGGCGGGCATCCACGAGCAGTACTTC. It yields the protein CASSPQGAGIHEQYF.

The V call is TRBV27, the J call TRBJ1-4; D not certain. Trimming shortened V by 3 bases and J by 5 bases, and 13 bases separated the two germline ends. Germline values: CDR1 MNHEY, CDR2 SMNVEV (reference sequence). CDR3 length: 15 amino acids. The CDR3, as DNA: TGTGCCAGCAGTTTCCTAACGGCGGGGAATGAAAAACTGTTTTTT. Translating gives CASSFLTAGNEKLFF.

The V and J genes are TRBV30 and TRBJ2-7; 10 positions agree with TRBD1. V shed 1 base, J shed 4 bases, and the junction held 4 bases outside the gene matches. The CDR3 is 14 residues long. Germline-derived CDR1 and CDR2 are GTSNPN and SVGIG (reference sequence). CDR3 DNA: TGTGCCTGGAGTGCGGGACAGGGGACGTACGAGCAGTACTTC. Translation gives CAWSAGQGTYEQYF.